Described below is a single TCR beta chain sequence and its context. cDNA was made from 400 to 500 ng RNA using alpha and beta constant primers. Alpha and beta chain libraries were made separately by chain-specific third strand synthesis with multiplexing indices. A 5' RACE adapter with a random hexamer and the SP2 primer site was joined to cDNA. After a brief PCR adding P5, P7 and a second index, approximately 23 amplification cycles followed. In TCRdb, the 5' RACE reads were re-called with MiXCR into one record per CDR3 protein. The table records 9,500 to 15,000 distinct CDR3 sequences, about 10% of them present only once. This entry is derived from a study of HIV-infected patients and healthy controls. No cell fractionation was done, so the repertoire covers all unsorted peripheral blood T cells. Germline V lookup: CDR1 SNHLY, CDR2 FYNNEI. The V end was cut by 5 bases, the J end by 1 base, with 0 bases between. This CDR3 is built from 10 residues.

The receptor's source is an adult with HIV infection. The donor label of this sample is uncertain. Sequenced material: blood, taken before antiretroviral therapy. This chain connects TRBV2 to TRBJ2-7; D remains ambiguous. The CDR3 nucleotides read TGTGCCAGCAGTTCCTACGAGCAGTACTTC. Amino acids: CASSSYEQYF.